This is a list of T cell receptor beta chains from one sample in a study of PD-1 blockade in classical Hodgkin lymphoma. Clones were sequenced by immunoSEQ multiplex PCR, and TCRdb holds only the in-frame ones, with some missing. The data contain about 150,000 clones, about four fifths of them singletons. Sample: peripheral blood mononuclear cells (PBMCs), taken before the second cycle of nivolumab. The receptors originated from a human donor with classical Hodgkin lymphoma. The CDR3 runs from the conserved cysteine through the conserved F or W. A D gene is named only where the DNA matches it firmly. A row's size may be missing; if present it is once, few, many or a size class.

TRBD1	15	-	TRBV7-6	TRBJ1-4	CASSLRPGGNEKLFF	TGTGCCAGCAGTCTTAGACCAGGGGGTAATGAAAAACTGTTTTTT
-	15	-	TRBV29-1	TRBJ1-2	CSVVEESFFNYGYTF	TGCAGCGTTGTAGAAGAGAGTTTTTTCAACTATGGCTACACCTTC
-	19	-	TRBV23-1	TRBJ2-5	CASTLFNQTGHSLQETQYF	TGCGCCAGCACCCTATTCAACCAGACCGGTCACAGCCTCCAAGAGACCCAGTACTTC
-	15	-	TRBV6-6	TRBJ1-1	CASSYPGGRDTEAFF	TGTGCCAGCAGTTATCCAGGAGGAAGGGACACTGAAGCTTTCTTT
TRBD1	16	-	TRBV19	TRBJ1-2	CATDLGEGTGGYGYTF	TGTGCCACCGACCTGGGGGAAGGGACAGGGGGATATGGCTACACCTTC
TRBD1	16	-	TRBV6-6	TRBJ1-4	CASSSRQGVANEKLFF	TGTGCCAGCAGTTCAAGACAGGGGGTGGCTAATGAAAAACTGTTTTTT
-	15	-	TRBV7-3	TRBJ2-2	CASSSRGAGTGELFF	TGTGCCAGCAGCTCCCGGGGGGCGGGGACCGGGGAGCTGTTTTTT
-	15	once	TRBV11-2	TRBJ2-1	CARKNSESSYNEQFF	TGTGCCAGAAAGAATAGCGAGAGCTCCTACAATGAGCAGTTCTTC
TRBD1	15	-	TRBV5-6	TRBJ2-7	CASRKRDSSLNEQYF	TGTGCCAGCCGAAAGAGGGACAGTAGTTTAAACGAGCAGTACTTC
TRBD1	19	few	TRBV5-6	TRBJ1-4	CASSLKPLMGTADNEKLFF	TGTGCCAGCAGCTTGAAACCCCTGATGGGGACAGCAGATAATGAAAAACTGTTTTTT
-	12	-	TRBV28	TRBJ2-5	CASSSYQETQYF	TGTGCCAGCAGTTCATACCAAGAGACCCAGTACTTC
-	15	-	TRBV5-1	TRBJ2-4	CASSLVSRDVIIQYF	TGTGCCAGCAGCTTGGTTTCCAGGGACGTGATCATTCAGTACTTC
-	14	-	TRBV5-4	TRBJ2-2	CASRRQGGNGELFF	TGTGCCAGCAGGCGACAGGGAGGGAACGGGGAGCTGTTTTTT
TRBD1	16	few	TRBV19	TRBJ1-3	CASSLGQAISGNTIYF	TGTGCCAGTAGCCTGGGACAGGCGATCTCTGGAAACACCATATATTTT
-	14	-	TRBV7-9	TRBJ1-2	CASSSLDSNYGYTF	TGTGCCAGCAGCTCCCTGGACAGTAACTATGGCTACACCTTC
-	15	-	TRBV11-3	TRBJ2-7	CASSPRYGDPYEQYF	TGTGCCAGCAGCCCACGGTATGGTGATCCCTACGAGCAGTACTTC
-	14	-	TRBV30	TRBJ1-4	CAWSEPEGSEKLFF	TGTGCCTGGAGTGAGCCAGAGGGATCCGAAAAACTGTTTTTT
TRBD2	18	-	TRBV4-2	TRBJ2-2	CASSQDSLAGENTGELFF	TGTGCCAGCAGCCAAGATAGTCTAGCGGGAGAGAACACCGGGGAGCTGTTTTTT
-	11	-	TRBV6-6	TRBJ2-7	CASSTGREQYF	TGTGCCAGCAGCACAGGGAGGGAGCAGTACTTC
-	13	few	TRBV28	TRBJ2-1	CASSLSANNEQFF	TGTGCCAGCAGTTTATCGGCCAACAATGAGCAGTTCTTC
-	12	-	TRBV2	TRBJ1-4	CASRAGFEKLFF	TGTGCCAGCAGGGCAGGGTTTGAAAAACTGTTTTTT
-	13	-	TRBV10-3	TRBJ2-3	CAISESGRGLGYF	TGTGCCATCAGTGAGTCCGGACGGGGCTTGGGCTATTTT
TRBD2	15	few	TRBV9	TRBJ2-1	CASSVAGTRYNEQFF	TGTGCCAGCAGCGTAGCCGGGACTAGATACAATGAGCAGTTCTTC
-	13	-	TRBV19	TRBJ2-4	CASRGTQRDIQYF	TGTGCCAGTAGGGGGACCCAGAGAGACATTCAGTACTTC
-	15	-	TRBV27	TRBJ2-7	CASSLSFARGYEQYF	TGTGCCAGCAGTTTATCGTTCGCCAGGGGATACGAGCAGTACTTC
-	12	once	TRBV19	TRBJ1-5	CASSHSNQPQHF	TGTGCCAGTAGTCATAGCAATCAGCCCCAGCATTTT
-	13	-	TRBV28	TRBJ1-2	CASSPRVRYGYTF	TGTGCCAGCAGTCCCCGGGTAAGATATGGCTACACCTTC
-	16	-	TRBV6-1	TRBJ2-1	CASSEAPGPPGDEQFF	TGTGCCAGCAGTGAAGCGCCTGGACCTCCCGGCGATGAGCAGTTCTTC
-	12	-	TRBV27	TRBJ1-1	CASSTRSTEAFF	TGTGCCAGCAGTACACGCAGTACTGAAGCTTTCTTT
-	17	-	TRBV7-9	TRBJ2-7	CASSLGRTVWDSYEQYF	TGTGCCAGCAGCTTAGGGAGGACAGTTTGGGACTCCTACGAGCAGTACTTC
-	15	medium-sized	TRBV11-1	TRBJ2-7	CASSLSSGTVYEQYF	TGTGCCAGCAGCTTGTCCTCCGGGACGGTCTACGAGCAGTACTTC
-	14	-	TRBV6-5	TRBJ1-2	CASSVTGPDVGYTF	TGTGCCAGCAGCGTAACCGGGCCTGACGTAGGCTACACCTTC
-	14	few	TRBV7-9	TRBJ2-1	CASSLDTRISEQFF	TGTGCCAGCAGCTTAGATACCCGGATAAGTGAGCAGTTCTTC
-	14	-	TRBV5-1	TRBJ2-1	CASSIGDRYNEQFF	TGCGCCAGCAGCATAGGGGATAGGTACAATGAGCAGTTCTTC
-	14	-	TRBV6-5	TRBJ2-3	CASSNLASRDTQYF	TGTGCCAGCAGCAACCTAGCGTCGCGGGATACGCAGTATTTT
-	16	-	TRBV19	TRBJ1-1	CASSIGPQVWNTEAFF	TGTGCCAGTAGTATAGGCCCCCAGGTCTGGAACACTGAAGCTTTCTTT
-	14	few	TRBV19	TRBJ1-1	CASSMGHRNTEAFF	TGTGCCAGTAGTATGGGCCACAGGAACACTGAAGCTTTCTTT
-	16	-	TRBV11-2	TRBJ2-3	CASSLMRGRPTDTQYF	TGTGCCAGCAGCTTGATGCGGGGCAGACCCACAGATACGCAGTATTTT
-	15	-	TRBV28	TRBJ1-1	CASSIPTGMNTEAFF	TGTGCCAGCAGTATTCCGACAGGCATGAACACTGAAGCTTTCTTT
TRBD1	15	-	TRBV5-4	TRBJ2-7	CASSPDGTGRVEQYF	TGTGCCAGCAGCCCCGACGGGACAGGGAGGGTCGAGCAGTACTTC
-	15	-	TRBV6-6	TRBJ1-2	CASLHTLDRIYGYTF	TGTGCCAGCTTGCATACATTGGACAGAATCTATGGCTACACCTTC
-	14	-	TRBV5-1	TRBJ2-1	CASSSEGMYGEQFF	TGCGCCAGCAGCTCGGAGGGGATGTACGGTGAGCAGTTCTTC
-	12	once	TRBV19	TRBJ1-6	CASKQGNSPLHF	TGTGCCAGTAAACAGGGCAATTCACCCCTCCACTTT
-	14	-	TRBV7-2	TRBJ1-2	CASSLSGSAYGYTF	TGTGCCAGCAGCTTATCAGGGTCTGCCTATGGCTACACCTTC